The clone carrying this T cell receptor beta chain has more than one count but fewer than ten. The antigen remains undetermined. This CDR3 is built from 17 residues. Germline CDR1 is SGHRS and CDR2 is YFSETQ. V trimming: 0 bases; J trimming: 4 bases; junction bases outside the gene matches: 12. This sample is part of a study of beta chain features in type 1 diabetes. The authors sorted CD4+ naive, central memory, regulatory and stem cell-like memory cells via CD45RO/CCR7/CD25/CD127/CD95/CD27. The isolated RNA, all of it, was reverse transcribed, so expressed TCRB transcripts were what got sequenced. Assay used: immunoSEQ multiplex PCR; TCRdb lists only in-frame clones, some missing. This table holds over 100,000 clones, 16% found once. General study points: TCRB CDR3s were moderately but significantly shorter in Type 1 diabetes patients in all four CD4+ subsets.

The sequence was collected from a man in his thirties or forties with type 1 diabetes. Material for sequencing was central memory CD4+ T cells from blood. The chain joins TRBV5-1 to TRBJ1-2; 7 bases agree with TRBD1. CDR3 in DNA: TGCGCCAGCAGCTTGGTGGTCGGAGCCGGGACAGTCTATGGCTACACCTTC. It specifies CASSLVVGAGTVYGYTF.